One sample yielded the 27 T cell receptor beta chains listed below, sequenced in a study of blood T cell repertoires in COVID-19. Sequencing was performed with immunoSEQ multiplex PCR; in TCRdb, only in-frame clones are kept and a portion is missing. In the table there are roughly 180,000 clones, around 83% of which are singletons. Sequenced sample: peripheral blood. The source of these receptors is a woman aged 60-70 years with acute or convalescent COVID-19.

The rearrangement joins TRBV10-3 to TRBJ2-1, with 7 bases matching TRBD1. CDR1 is ENHRY and CDR2 is SYGVKD in the germline V gene. V shed 8 bases, J shed 8 bases, and the junction held 6 bases outside the gene matches. The CDR3 has 12 residues. CDR3: CAIGGQTYEQFF. The CDR3 DNA follows: TGTGCCATCGGGGGACAGACCTATGAGCAGTTCTTC.

The gene calls are TRBV2 and TRBJ2-3, with 8 bases identical to TRBD2. V shed 9 bases and J 3 bases; nucleotides not matched to a gene: 8. Germline-derived CDR1 and CDR2 are SNHLY and FYNNEI. This CDR3 comprises 14 residues. CDR3 DNA: TGTGCCAGTCAACCGACTAGCGTTACAGATACGCAGTATTTT. Its translation: CASQPTSVTDTQYF.

V is TRBV24-1 and J is TRBJ1-3; no firm D call. There are 15 residues in the CDR3. Looked up from germline, CDR1 is KGHDR and CDR2 is SFDVKD. Trimming cost V 4 bases and J 4 bases, with 13 bases left between them. CDR3 protein: CATSDPRSSGNTIYF. The CDR3 coding sequence is TGTGCCACCAGTGACCCCAGATCGTCGGGAAACACCATATATTTT.

This sequence joins TRBV13 and TRBJ1-1, with D possibly matching TRBD1 (5 bases). Per germline, CDR1 PRHDT and CDR2 FYEKMQ (reference sequence). Deletions cut 2 bases from V and 5 bases from J, with 9 bases between. This CDR3 spans 13 amino acids. CDR3 DNA: TGTGCCAGCAGCTTACAGGGTCTAACTGAAGCTTTCTTT. Translation gives CASSLQGLTEAFF.

V gene TRBV6-5 combines with J gene TRBJ1-2; D is perhaps TRBD1 (6 bases). CDR1 and CDR2 from the germline V gene are MNHEY and SVGAGI. Trimming removed 6 bases at V and 4 bases at J, with 12 bases between. The CDR3 totals 13 residues. The CDR3 spells CASSARTVYGYTF. CDR3 DNA sequence: TGTGCCAGCAGCGCTAGGACAGTCTATGGCTACACCTTC.

This sequence joins TRBV7-2 and TRBJ2-1, with 13 positions matching TRBD2. This CDR3 is 16 amino acids long. Germline V gene sequence: CDR1 SGHTA, CDR2 FQGNSA. The ends lost 5 bases at V and 6 bases at J; junction bases unmatched: 7. The CDR3 nucleotides read TGTGCCAGCAGCGACGGACTAGCGGGAGCCGGCAATGAGCAGTTCTTC. It encodes CASSDGLAGAGNEQFF.

The V gene is TRBV19, the J gene TRBJ1-1; D remains ambiguous. The CDR3 loop spans 14 amino acids. V was clipped by 1 base and J by 1 base, with 7 bases between them. In germline, CDR1 is LNHDA, CDR2 SQIVND (reference sequence). The CDR3: CASSIVAGNTEAFF. Written as DNA, the CDR3 is TGTGCCAGTAGTATAGTAGCGGGGAACACTGAAGCTTTCTTT. Full variable domain (outside the CDR3, taken from reference TRBV19 and TRBJ1-1): DGGITQSPKYLFRKEGQNVTLSCEQNLNHDAMYWYRQDPGQGLRLIYYSQIVNDFQKGDIAEGYSVSREKKESFPLTVTSAQKNPTAFYLCASSIVAGNTEAFFGQGTRLTVV.

J is TRBJ2-1 and V is TRBV24-1; the D gene is possibly TRBD2 (7 bases). The V end was cut by 0 bases, the J end by 14 bases, with 10 bases between. This CDR3 spans 12 amino acids. Germline assignment: CDR1 KGHDR and CDR2 SFDVKD. The CDR3 is CATSDLAGAKFF. CDR3 in DNA: TGTGCCACCAGTGATTTGGCGGGGGCCAAGTTCTTC.

The chain combines TRBV19 with TRBJ1-2; tentative D call: TRBD1 (6 bases). V was pared by 3 bases and J by 0 bases, with 17 bases between. Germline CDR1 reads LNHDA; CDR2 reads SQIVND (reference sequence). This CDR3 spans 17 amino acids. CDR3 sequence (DNA): TGTGCCAGTAGTATTGCGACAGGAGCCCTTTCTAACTATGGCTACACCTTC. It codes for CASSIATGALSNYGYTF.

This sequence joins TRBV5-1 and TRBJ2-2, with 7 nucleotides matching TRBD1. CDR1 is SGHRS and CDR2 is YFSETQ in the germline V gene. This CDR3 has 15 residues. V was clipped by 4 bases and J by 2 bases; unmatched bases: 5. CDR3 residues: CASSPQGINTGELFF. The CDR3 DNA sequence: TGCGCCAGCAGCCCACAGGGGATTAACACCGGGGAGCTGTTTTTT. The complete variable domain, with remaining parts taken from reference TRBV5-1 and TRBJ2-2, reads KAGVTQTPRYLIKTRGQQVTLSCSPISGHRSVSWYQQTPGQGLQFLFEYFSETQRNKGNFPGRFSGRQFSNSRSEMNVSTLELGDSALYLCASSPQGINTGELFFGEGSRLTVL.

The V gene is TRBV11-1, the J gene TRBJ1-1; 7 bases fit TRBD1. The length of the CDR3 is 14 residues. Germline-derived CDR1 and CDR2 are SGHAT and FQDESV (reference sequence). Trimming removed 5 bases from V and 10 bases from J; junction bases left unmatched: 13. The CDR3 loop is CASSLTTGPRGAFF. DNA for the CDR3: TGTGCCAGCAGCCTTACGACAGGGCCTCGGGGAGCTTTCTTT. Full variable domain (rest looked up from reference TRBV11-1 and TRBJ1-1): EAEVAQSPRYKITEKSQAVAFWCDPISGHATLYWYRQILGQGPELLVQFQDESVVDDSQLPKDRFSAERLKGVDSTLKIQPAELGDSAMYLCASSLTTGPRGAFFGQGTRLTVV.

Only a few counts were recorded for this clone. The chain carries TRBV7-8 and TRBJ2-2; D call uncertain. Trimming left V 5 bases short and J 5 bases short, with 15 bases between. Germline V gene data show CDR1 as SGHVS and CDR2 as FQNEAQ. This CDR3 is 15 amino acids long. The DNA for the CDR3 is TGTGCCAGCAGCCAGCTTGAGACAATGACCGGGGAGCTGTTTTTT. Its protein is CASSQLETMTGELFF.

The V call is TRBV6-5, the J call TRBJ1-6; 7 bases map to TRBD1. Germline V lookup: CDR1 MNHEY, CDR2 SVGAGI. V gave up 5 bases and J gave up 7 bases; unmatched junction bases: 8. The CDR3 runs to 15 residues. The CDR3 here is CASSRRDSQNSPLHF. In nucleotides, the CDR3 is TGTGCCAGCAGTCGACGGGACAGCCAAAATTCACCCCTCCACTTT.

The chain carries TRBV7-2 and TRBJ2-7; no clear D. The CDR3 consists of 15 residues. From germline, CDR1 is SGHTA and CDR2 FQGNSA. V lost 1 base, J lost 2 bases, and 12 bases lay in between. In DNA, the CDR3 is TGTGCCAGCAGCTTAGGCGGCACCGAAACCTACGAGCAGTACTTC. It specifies CASSLGGTETYEQYF.

The V call is TRBV28, the J call TRBJ1-4; the D is unclear. CDR1 and CDR2 from the germline V gene are MDHEN and SYDVKM. The V and J ends lost 4 bases and 8 bases respectively, with 14 bases between them. The CDR3 has 14 residues. CDR3 nucleotide sequence: TGTGCCAGCAGTTCGGCCCTGGGCTACGAAAAACTGTTTTTT. It specifies CASSSALGYEKLFF.

This clone was seen a single time. The V call is TRBV14, the J call TRBJ1-6; the match to TRBD1 covers 10 bases. Germline V lookup: CDR1 SGHDN, CDR2 FVKESK. This CDR3 comprises 17 residues. The ends lost 4 bases at V and 8 bases at J; junction bases unmatched: 11. The CDR3: CASSRYRDRGADSPLHF. Written as DNA, the CDR3 is TGTGCCAGCAGCCGCTACCGGGACAGGGGAGCGGATTCACCCCTCCACTTT. The full variable domain, completed using reference TRBV14 and TRBJ1-6, is EAGVTQFPSHSVIEKGQTVTLRCDPISGHDNLYWYRRVMGKEIKFLLHFVKESKQDESGMPNNRFLAERTGGTYSTLKVQPAELEDSGVYFCASSRYRDRGADSPLHFGNGTRLTVT.

This chain joins TRBV7-8 and TRBJ1-5; TRBD1 is a possible D gene (6 bases). The CDR3 sequence is 16 residues long. The V gene's germline CDR1 is SGHVS and CDR2 FQNEAQ. V lost 5 bases, J lost 2 bases, and 16 bases lay in between. CDR3 in DNA: TGTGCCAGCAGCACTCCTAATGGGGGCGGCAATCAGCCCCAGCATTTT. Protein: CASSTPNGGGNQPQHF. The complete variable domain, with remaining parts taken from reference TRBV7-8 and TRBJ1-5, reads GAGVSQSPRYKVAKRGQDVALRCDPISGHVSLFWYQQALGQGPEFLTYFQNEAQLDKSGLPSDRFFAERPEGSVSTLKIQRTQQEDSAVYLCASSTPNGGGNQPQHFGDGTRLSIL.

The chain has TRBV3-1 (or the pseudogene TRBV3-2) and TRBJ1-5; possibly TRBD1 for D (5 bases). The germline gives CDR1 LGHDT, CDR2 YNNKEL (reference sequence). The length of the CDR3 is 13 residues. V was shortened by 6 bases and J by 7 bases, with 13 bases between the two germline ends. CDR3: CASSQQGTQPQHF. The DNA of the CDR3 is TGTGCCAGCAGTCAGCAGGGTACGCAGCCCCAGCATTTT.

The chain employs TRBV11-3 and TRBJ1-2, with 8 bases that match TRBD1. The length of the CDR3 is 14 residues. In germline, CDR1 is SGHNT, CDR2 YENEEA. With 1 base clipped from V and 7 bases from J, the junction kept 5 bases outside the gene matches. The CDR3 nucleotides read TGTGCCAGCAGCTTAGCGCAGGGGGCAGGTGGCTACACCTTC. The encoded protein is CASSLAQGAGGYTF.

This chain joins TRBV6-5 and TRBJ2-7; a possible D gene is TRBD2 (5 bases). The CDR3 is 15 amino acids. Trimming cost V 6 bases and J 3 bases, with 18 bases left between them. CDR1 and CDR2 from the germline V gene are MNHEY and SVGAGI. The CDR3: CASSRGRTESYEQYF. The DNA of the CDR3 is TGTGCCAGCAGCCGCGGGCGGACGGAGAGCTACGAGCAGTACTTC.

The CDR3 reads CASSHGQGAEKLFF. The CDR3 coding sequence is TGCGCCAGCAGCCATGGACAGGGAGCTGAAAAACTGTTTTTT. The chain links TRBV5-1 to TRBJ1-4, with 8 bases fitting TRBD1. This CDR3 is built from 14 residues. With 4 bases clipped from V and 7 bases from J, the junction kept 6 bases outside the gene matches. CDR1 is SGHRS and CDR2 is YFSETQ in the germline V gene.

The chain has TRBV2 and TRBJ1-2; D remains ambiguous. The CDR3 loop spans 15 amino acids. Germline CDR1 and CDR2: SNHLY and FYNNEI. V lost 3 bases to trimming and J lost 13 bases, with 24 bases between them. The CDR3 loop reads CASSDVRPEPIGSTF. The CDR3 nucleotides are TGTGCCAGCAGTGACGTTCGACCGGAGCCTATAGGTTCCACCTTC.

The chain uses TRBV9 and TRBJ1-2; TRBD1 is a possible D gene (5 bases). Germline V gene sequence: CDR1 SGDLS, CDR2 YYNGEE. The CDR3 contains 15 residues. Trimming cost V 0 bases and J 8 bases, with 17 bases left between them. The DNA of the CDR3 is TGTGCCAGCAGCGTAGACCCGGCGGCGTCAGGGGGCTACACCTTC. The encoded protein is CASSVDPAASGGYTF.

V is TRBV27 and J is TRBJ2-7; 7 bases fit TRBD2. The junction had 5 bases not matched to a gene; V was cut back by 6 bases and J by 0 bases. Germline values: CDR1 MNHEY, CDR2 SMNVEV (reference sequence). This CDR3 comprises 14 residues. CDR3 DNA sequence: TGTGCCAGCAGGCGGGACTACAACTCCTACGAGCAGTACGTC. Translated: CASRRDYNSYEQYV.

J is TRBJ2-2 and V is TRBV7-9; the match to TRBD2 covers 9 bases. Germline loops: CDR1 SEHNR, CDR2 FQNEAQ (reference sequence). V trimming: 3 bases; J trimming: 8 bases; junction bases outside the gene matches: 16. CDR3 length: 18 amino acids. The CDR3 is CASSFVFGGRALRGELFF. The CDR3 DNA reads as TGTGCCAGCAGCTTTGTGTTCGGCGGGAGGGCCTTGAGGGGGGAGCTGTTTTTT.

This clone was found a few times. The chain recombines TRBV15 with TRBJ1-5; TRBD1 matches 9 bases. This CDR3 region has 18 residues. Trimming at V came to 1 base and at J to 1 base, leaving 8 bases not matched to a gene. Per the germline V gene, CDR1 is LNHNV and CDR2 is YYDKDF (reference sequence). CDR3 nucleotide sequence: TGTGCCACCAGCAGAGGGGACAGGGCGTCGTACAGCAATCAGCCCCAGCATTTT. Translation gives CATSRGDRASYSNQPQHF. Full variable domain (remainder filled in from reference TRBV15 and TRBJ1-5): DAMVIQNPRYQVTQFGKPVTLSCSQTLNHNVMYWYQQKSSQAPKLLFHYYDKDFNNEADTPDNFQSRRPNTSFCFLDIRSPGLGDTAMYLCATSRGDRASYSNQPQHFGDGTRLSIL.

This clone was recorded at least ten times. This chain joins TRBV6-6 and TRBJ2-1; TRBD2 matches at 13 bases. The ends lost 7 bases at V and 9 bases at J; junction bases unmatched: 9. The germline gives CDR1 MNHNY, CDR2 SVGAGI (reference sequence). CDR3 length: 15 residues. The CDR3 nucleotides are TGTGCCAGCACAGAAAGCGGACTAGCGGGAGTTGAGCAGTTCTTC. Its translation: CASTESGLAGVEQFF.